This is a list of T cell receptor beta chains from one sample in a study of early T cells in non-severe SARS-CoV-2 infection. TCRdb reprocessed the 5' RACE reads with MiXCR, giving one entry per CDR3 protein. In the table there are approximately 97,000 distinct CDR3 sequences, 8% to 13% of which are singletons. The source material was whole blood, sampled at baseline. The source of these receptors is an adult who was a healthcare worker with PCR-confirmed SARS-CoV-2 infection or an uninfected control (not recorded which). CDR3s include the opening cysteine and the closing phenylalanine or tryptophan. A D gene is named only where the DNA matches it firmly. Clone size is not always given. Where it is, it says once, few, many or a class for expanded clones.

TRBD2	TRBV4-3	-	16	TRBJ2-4	CASSQEWREGRNIQYF	TGCGCCAGCAGCCAAGAGTGGCGGGAGGGCCGAAACATTCAGTACTTC
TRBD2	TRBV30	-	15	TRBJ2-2	CAWRPIAGFGGELFF	TGTGCCTGGAGGCCGATAGCGGGGTTCGGCGGGGAGCTGTTTTTT
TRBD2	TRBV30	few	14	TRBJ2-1	CAWTAGGDDNEQFF	TGTGCCTGGACAGCGGGGGGCGACGACAATGAGCAGTTCTTC
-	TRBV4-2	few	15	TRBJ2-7	CASSQGGARSYEQYF	TGTGCCAGCAGCCAAGGGGGTGCGCGCTCCTACGAGCAGTACTTC
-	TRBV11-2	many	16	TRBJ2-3	CASSLVHGTPRDTQYF	TGTGCCAGCAGCTTAGTCCACGGGACCCCGAGAGATACGCAGTATTTT
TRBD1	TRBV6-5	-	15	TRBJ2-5	CASSYHGQGEETQYF	TGTGCCAGCAGTTACCACGGACAGGGGGAGGAGACCCAGTACTTC
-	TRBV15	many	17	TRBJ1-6	CATSRVPGPNLNSPLHF	TGTGCCACCAGCAGAGTACCAGGGCCAAACCTTAATTCACCCCTCCACTTT
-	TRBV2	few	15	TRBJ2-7	CASSEKRVSTYEQYF	TGTGCCAGCAGTGAAAAGCGGGTTTCGACCTACGAGCAGTACTTC
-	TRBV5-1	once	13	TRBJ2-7	CASSSMDSYEQYF	TGCGCCAGCAGCTCCATGGACTCCTACGAGCAGTACTTC
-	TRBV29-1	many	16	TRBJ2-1	CSVPQRGGISYNEQFF	TGCAGCGTCCCCCAGAGGGGGGGGATTTCCTACAATGAGCAGTTCTTC
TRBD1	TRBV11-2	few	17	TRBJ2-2	CASSFDRGVFSTGELFF	TGTGCCAGCAGCTTTGACAGGGGGGTGTTTTCAACCGGGGAGCTGTTTTTT
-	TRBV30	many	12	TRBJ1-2	CAWGGRSGGYTF	TGTGCCTGGGGAGGCCGAAGCGGAGGCTACACCTTC
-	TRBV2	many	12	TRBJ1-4	CASSEGPQKLFF	TGTGCCAGCAGTGAAGGTCCCCAGAAACTGTTTTTT
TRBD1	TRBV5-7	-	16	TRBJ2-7	CASSFGQADPPYEQYF	TGTGCCAGCAGCTTTGGACAGGCGGATCCCCCCTACGAGCAGTACTTC
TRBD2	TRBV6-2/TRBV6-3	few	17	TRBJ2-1	CASRGTSGSLGYNEQFF	TGTGCCAGCAGGGGGACTAGCGGGAGTTTGGGGTACAATGAGCAGTTCTTC
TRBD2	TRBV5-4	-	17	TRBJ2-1	CASSSGLAGSSYNEQFF	TGTGCCAGCAGCTCGGGACTAGCGGGGAGCTCCTACAATGAGCAGTTCTTC
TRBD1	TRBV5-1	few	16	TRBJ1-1	CASSWAGTGANTEAFF	TGCGCCAGCAGCTGGGCCGGGACAGGGGCGAACACTGAAGCTTTCTTT
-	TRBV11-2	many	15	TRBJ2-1	CASSLDLGRGREQFF	TGTGCCAGCAGCTTAGATCTGGGCCGCGGGCGTGAGCAGTTCTTC
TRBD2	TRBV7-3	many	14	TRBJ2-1	CASSSTSGAHEQFF	TGTGCCAGCAGCTCCACTAGCGGGGCCCATGAGCAGTTCTTC
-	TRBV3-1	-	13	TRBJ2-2	CASSPSYTGELFF	TGTGCCAGCAGCCCCTCATACACCGGGGAGCTGTTTTTT
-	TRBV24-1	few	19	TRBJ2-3	CATSDFNVMTSLSTDTQYF	TGTGCCACCAGTGATTTCAATGTGATGACTTCCTTAAGCACAGATACGCAGTATTTT
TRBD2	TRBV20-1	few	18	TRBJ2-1	CSAPGPLAGGTIYNEQFF	TGCAGTGCACCTGGCCCACTAGCGGGGGGGACTATTTACAATGAGCAGTTCTTC
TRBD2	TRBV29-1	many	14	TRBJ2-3	CSVDLAGEVDTQYF	TGCAGCGTTGACCTAGCGGGAGAGGTAGATACGCAGTATTTT
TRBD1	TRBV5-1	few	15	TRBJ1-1	CASRDRVTMGTEAFF	TGCGCCAGCAGGGACAGGGTTACCATGGGCACTGAAGCTTTCTTT
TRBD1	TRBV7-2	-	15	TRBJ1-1	CASSPIGQANTEAFF	TGTGCCAGCAGCCCAATCGGACAGGCGAACACTGAAGCTTTCTTT
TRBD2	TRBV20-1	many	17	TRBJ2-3	CSARLAGRRGGTDTQYF	TGCAGTGCTAGACTAGCGGGACGCCGAGGCGGCACAGATACGCAGTATTTT
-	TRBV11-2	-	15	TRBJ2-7	CASSFGTPTSYEQYF	TGTGCCAGCAGCTTCGGGACACCGACTTCCTACGAGCAGTACTTC
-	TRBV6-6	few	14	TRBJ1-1	CASSYSQGTTEAFF	TGTGCCAGCAGTTACTCTCAGGGGACAACTGAAGCTTTCTTT
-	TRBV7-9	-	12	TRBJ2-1	CASSYLSSTGFF	TGTGCCAGCAGCTACCTATCCTCGACGGGGTTCTTC
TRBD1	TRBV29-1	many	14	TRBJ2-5	CSAEDREYQETQYF	TGCAGCGCCGAGGACAGGGAGTACCAAGAGACCCAGTACTTC
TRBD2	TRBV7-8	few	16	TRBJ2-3	CASSLRAGGESDTQYF	TGTGCCAGCAGCTTAAGGGCGGGGGGAGAGTCAGATACGCAGTATTTT
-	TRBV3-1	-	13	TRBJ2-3	CASSQEESDTQYF	TGTGCCAGCAGCCAAGAGGAGTCGGATACGCAGTATTTT
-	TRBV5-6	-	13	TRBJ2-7	CASSLTGTYEQYF	TGTGCCAGCAGCTTGACAGGAACCTACGAGCAGTACTTC
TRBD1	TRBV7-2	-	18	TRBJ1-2	CASSSHDYLDRAGYGYTF	TGTGCCAGCAGCTCACACGACTACTTGGACAGGGCCGGATATGGCTACACCTTC
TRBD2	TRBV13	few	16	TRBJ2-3	CASSLEGLAGKEAQYF	TGTGCCAGCAGCTTAGAGGGACTAGCGGGGAAGGAGGCGCAGTATTTT
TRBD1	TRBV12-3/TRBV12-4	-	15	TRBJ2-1	CASRPDRGTYNEQFF	TGTGCCAGCAGACCCGACAGGGGGACCTACAATGAGCAGTTCTTC
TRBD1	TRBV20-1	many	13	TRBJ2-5	CSARGQGKETQYF	TGCAGTGCTAGAGGACAGGGGAAAGAGACCCAGTACTTC
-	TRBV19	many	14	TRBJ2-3	CASTPRGSTDTQYF	TGTGCCAGTACCCCGAGGGGGAGCACAGATACGCAGTATTTT
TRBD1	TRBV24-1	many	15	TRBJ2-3	CATSDPSRGTDTQYF	TGTGCCACCAGTGATCCCAGCAGGGGGACAGATACGCAGTATTTT
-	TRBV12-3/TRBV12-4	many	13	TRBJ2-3	CASSLGFADTQYF	TGTGCCAGCAGTTTAGGGTTCGCAGATACGCAGTATTTT
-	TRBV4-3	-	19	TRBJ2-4	CASSQDLGGLTLAKNIQYF	TGCGCCAGCAGCCAGGATCTGGGGGGACTTACACTAGCCAAAAACATTCAGTACTTC
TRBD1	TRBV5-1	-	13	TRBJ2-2	CASRQGAPGELFF	TGCGCCAGCAGACAGGGGGCGCCCGGGGAGCTGTTTTTT
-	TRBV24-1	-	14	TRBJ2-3	CATSPGGGHDTQYF	TGTGCCACTTCCCCAGGGGGGGGCCACGATACGCAGTATTTT
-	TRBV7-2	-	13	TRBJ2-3	CASSLALGDTQYF	TGTGCCAGCAGCTTAGCACTGGGGGATACGCAGTATTTT
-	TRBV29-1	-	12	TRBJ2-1	CSVELRANEQFF	TGCAGCGTTGAATTGCGGGCCAATGAGCAGTTCTTC
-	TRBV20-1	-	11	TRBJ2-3	CSVLVADTQYF	TGCAGTGTGCTAGTGGCAGATACGCAGTATTTT
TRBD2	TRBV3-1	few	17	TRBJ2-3	CASSQDRLAGGTDTQYF	TGTGCCAGCAGCCAAGATCGACTAGCGGGAGGCACAGATACGCAGTACTTT
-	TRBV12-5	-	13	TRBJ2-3	CASGLVLGDTQYF	TGTGCTAGTGGTTTGGTACTGGGAGATACGCAGTATTTT
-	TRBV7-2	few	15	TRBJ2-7	CASSLDGAGSYEQYF	TGTGCCAGCAGCTTAGATGGGGCCGGGAGCTACGAGCAGTACTTC